This TCR beta chain is drawn from a study of T cell changes during pregnancy in multiple sclerosis (dated by TCRdb to the late 2010s). Regarding the research as a whole: The study examined how the T cell repertoire changed over the course of pregnancy in women with multiple sclerosis.

The CDR3 runs 16 residues from the cysteine to the phenylalanine. Solely the CDR3 DNA is kept, with 48 bases framed from the first base. For this chain, trimming is 5 bases at the V end and 2 bases at the J end, and the number of junction bases without a gene match is 9. From the germline V gene (reference sequence), CDR1 is LNHDA and CDR2 is SQIVND. Points on this clone: Its antigen is not yet known. No per-base quality is available; no much larger clone lies one base away.

Library preparation used the immunoSEQ multiplex PCR assay. TCRdb holds this immuneACCESS table with in-frame rearrangements only. Some clones are missing; in checked studies, unresolved V genes explain under half, and the rest has no known cause. In this sample the table shows around 44,000 clones, 88% of which occur a single time. Roughly 1.2% of the sample is in the top ten clones. The starting material was CD4+ T cells from peripheral blood mononuclear cells, obtained in the second trimester of pregnancy. This TCR derives from a female donor with multiple sclerosis, enrolled in a pregnancy study. This receptor chain uses TRBV19 and TRBJ2-3; the junction holds 8 bases that match TRBD1. The nucleotide sequence is TGTGCCAGTAGTCCGGCCCCGGGACAGGTCACAGATACGCAGTATTTT. The translation is CASSPAPGQVTDTQYF.